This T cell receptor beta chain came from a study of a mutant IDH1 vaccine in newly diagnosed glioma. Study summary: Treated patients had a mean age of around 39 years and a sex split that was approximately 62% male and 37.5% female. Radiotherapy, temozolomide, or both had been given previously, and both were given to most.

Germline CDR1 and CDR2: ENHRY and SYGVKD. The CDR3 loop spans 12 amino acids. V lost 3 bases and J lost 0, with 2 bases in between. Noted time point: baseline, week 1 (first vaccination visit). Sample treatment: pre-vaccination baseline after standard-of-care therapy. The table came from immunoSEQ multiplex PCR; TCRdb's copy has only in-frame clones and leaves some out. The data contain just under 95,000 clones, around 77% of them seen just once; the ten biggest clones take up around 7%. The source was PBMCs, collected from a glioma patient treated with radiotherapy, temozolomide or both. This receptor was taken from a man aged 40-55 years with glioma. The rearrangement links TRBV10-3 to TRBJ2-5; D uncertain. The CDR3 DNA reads TGTGCCATCAGTGATAACCAAGAGACCCAGTACTTC. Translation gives CAISDNQETQYF.